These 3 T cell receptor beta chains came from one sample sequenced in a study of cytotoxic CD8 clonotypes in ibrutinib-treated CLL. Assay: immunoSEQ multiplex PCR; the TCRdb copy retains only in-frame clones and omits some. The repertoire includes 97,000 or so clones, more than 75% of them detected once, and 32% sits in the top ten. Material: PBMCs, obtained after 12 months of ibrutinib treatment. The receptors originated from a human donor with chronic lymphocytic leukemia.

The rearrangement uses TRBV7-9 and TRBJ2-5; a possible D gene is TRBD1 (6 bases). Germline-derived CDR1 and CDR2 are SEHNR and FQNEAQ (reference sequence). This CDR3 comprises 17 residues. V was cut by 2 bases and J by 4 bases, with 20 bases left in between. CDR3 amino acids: CASSLIWVRAGVETQYF. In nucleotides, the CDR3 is TGTGCCAGCAGCTTAATATGGGTCCGGGCAGGGGTAGAGACCCAGTACTTC.

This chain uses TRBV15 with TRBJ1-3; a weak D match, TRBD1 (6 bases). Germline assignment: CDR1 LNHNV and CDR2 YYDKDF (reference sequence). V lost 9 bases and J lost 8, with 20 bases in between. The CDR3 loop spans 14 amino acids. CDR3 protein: CATTQRGQGYTIYF. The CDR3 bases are TGTGCCACAACCCAGCGGGGACAAGGCTACACCATATATTTT.

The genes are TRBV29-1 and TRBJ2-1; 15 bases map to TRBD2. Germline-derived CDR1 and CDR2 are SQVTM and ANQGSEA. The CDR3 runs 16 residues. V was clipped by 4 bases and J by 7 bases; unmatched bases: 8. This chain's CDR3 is CSVGQPGLAGGNEQFF. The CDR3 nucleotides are TGCAGCGTTGGGCAACCGGGACTAGCGGGGGGTAATGAGCAGTTCTTC.